This TCR beta chain originates from a study of Ad26.COV2.S vaccination and SARS-CoV-2 variants. General study results and limits: Spike-specific TCR breadth was greater in vaccine than placebo recipients. Following vaccination, spike-specific CD8+ and CD4+ T cell responses reportedly exhibited substantial breadth.

Assay used: immunoSEQ multiplex PCR; TCRdb lists only in-frame clones, some missing. The repertoire includes around 240,000 clones, 85% to 90% of them detected once, and about 10% sits in the top ten. This clone has more than one count but fewer than ten. Its antigen remains unknown. As to treatment: around 19 received Ad26.COV2.S at low or high dose, single or two shots; about 5 received placebo; per-sample allocation not given. Each sample was drawn 63 days after the first injection (of vaccine or placebo). This receptor was taken from a person aged 18 to 59 who received the Ad26.COV2.S COVID-19 vaccine or a placebo. The sample here was peripheral blood, taken in a trial of Ad26.COV2.S vaccine versus placebo.

The CDR3 DNA follows: TGTGCCAGCAGTGAAAATACAGCGCCCGGTCAGCCCCAGCATTTT. Translating gives CASSENTAPGQPQHF. The V gene is TRBV6-1, the J gene TRBJ1-5; D call uncertain. V was pared by 2 bases and J by 6 bases, with 14 bases between. Germline assignment: CDR1 MNHNS and CDR2 SASEGT. The CDR3 sequence is 15 residues long.